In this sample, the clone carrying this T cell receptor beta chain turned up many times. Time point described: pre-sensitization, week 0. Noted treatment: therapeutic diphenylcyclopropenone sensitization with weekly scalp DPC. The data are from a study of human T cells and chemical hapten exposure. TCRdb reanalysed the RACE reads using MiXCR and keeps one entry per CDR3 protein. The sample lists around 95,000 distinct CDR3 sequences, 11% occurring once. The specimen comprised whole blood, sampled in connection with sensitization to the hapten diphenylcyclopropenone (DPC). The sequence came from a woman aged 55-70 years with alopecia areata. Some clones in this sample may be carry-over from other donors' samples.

CDR3 in amino acids: CASSQVPPGQVGYEQYF. Written as DNA, the CDR3 is TGCGCCAGCAGCCAAGTCCCCCCGGGACAGGTCGGCTACGAGCAGTACTTC. This chain links TRBV4-1 with TRBJ2-7, with 8 bases lining up with TRBD1. CDR3 length: 17 residues. CDR1 and CDR2 (germline): MGHRA, YSYEKL. Losses at the gene ends were 1 base for V and 3 bases for J; bases not matched to a gene: 11.